This T cell receptor beta chain emerged from a study of blood T cells in healthy people across ages. With a J-beta primer mix and a sample-barcoded 5' primer, a second PCR ran roughly 6 to 12 cycles. TCRdb re-derived calls from the 5' RACE reads in MiXCR, one entry per CDR3 protein. The sample lists 850,000 to 950,000 distinct CDR3 sequences, more than 25% seen once, with roughly 17% in the top ten. With regard to this clonotype: Antigen unknown.

CDR1 is MNHEY and CDR2 is SVGEGT in the germline V gene. After removal of 5 bases from V and 3 bases from J, the junction contained 5 bases not matched to a gene. The CDR3 is 15 residues long. General study findings and limits: Long-lived donors exceeded aged donors in naive CD4+ cells and diversity. Observed TCR beta diversity per million T cells went down as age went up. This fall followed a roughly linear course with age.

Sequenced: blood. The TCR was taken from a woman older than 75 in good health. This chain connects TRBV6-2 or TRBV6-3 to TRBJ2-7; TRBD2 agrees at 12 bases. The CDR3 region is CASSRLAGARYEQYF. Written as DNA, the CDR3 is TGTGCCAGCAGTCGACTAGCGGGAGCCCGCTACGAGCAGTACTTC.